Only a few counts were recorded for the clone carrying this T cell receptor (beta chain). This record comes from a study of blood T cell repertoires in COVID-19. Germline lookup yields CDR1 LGHDT and CDR2 YNNKEL (reference sequence). The V and J ends lost 3 bases and 4 bases, in that order; junction bases with no gene match: 8. This CDR3 has 16 amino acids. Using immunoSEQ multiplex PCR, the repertoire was profiled, and TCRdb retains in-frame clones only, with some absent. The table lists roughly 250,000 clones, around 87% of them singletons, with about 3.5% in the top ten. This TCR was sampled from a woman aged 40 to 49 with acute COVID-19. The sample comprised PBMCs or T cells enriched from blood (not recorded which). The rearrangement links TRBV3-1 (or the pseudogene TRBV3-2) to TRBJ2-2; 7 bases agree with TRBD2. The CDR3 sequence is CASSQASGQLTGELFF. In DNA form, the CDR3 reads TGTGCCAGCAGCCAGGCTAGCGGACAACTCACCGGGGAGCTGTTTTTT.